Listed here are 15 T cell receptor beta chains from one sample, sequenced in a study of response to subunit inactivated influenza vaccine. TCRdb itself ran the RT-PCR reads through MiXCR, one entry per CDR3 protein. The table lists roughly 700,000 distinct CDR3 sequences, about 15% of them singletons. Here the sequenced sample was PBMCs from blood, taken about 14 days before vaccination. These receptors came from a man in his fifties or sixties who received an inactivated influenza vaccine.

The chain combines TRBV20-1 with TRBJ2-1; no definite D call. CDR1 and CDR2 from the germline V gene are DFQATT and SNEGSKA (reference sequence). Trimming took 3 bases from V and 0 from J, leaving 9 bases between them. CDR3 size: 14 residues. CDR3 protein: CSASPGYSYNEQFF. The CDR3 nucleotides are TGCAGTGCTAGTCCGGGTTACTCCTACAATGAGCAGTTCTTC.

This clonotype turned up a few times. The rearrangement joins TRBV12-3 or TRBV12-4 to TRBJ2-5; 7 bases line up with TRBD2. Losses at the gene ends were 7 bases for V and 5 bases for J; bases not matched to a gene: 13. This CDR3 has 15 amino acids. The CDR3 sequence: CASNHERGSLETQYF. In nucleotides, the CDR3 is TGTGCCAGCAATCACGAGCGGGGTAGCTTGGAGACCCAGTACTTC.

The chain combines TRBV9 with TRBJ2-2; the D gene could be TRBD1 or TRBD2 (6 bases each). The germline CDR1 and CDR2 sequences are SGDLS and YYNGEE. V shed 0 bases and J shed 4 bases, with 16 bases lying between them. There are 17 residues in the CDR3. CDR3 bases: TGTGCCAGCAGCGTAGCTTTGTCGGGGGCGGGCACCGGGGAGCTGTTTTTT. Its translation is CASSVALSGAGTGELFF.

This clonotype was seen only a few times. Here the CDR3 DNA reads TGTGCCAGCAGTGAAGCCCAGGGTCGCAATGAAAAACTGTTTTTT. It specifies CASSEAQGRNEKLFF. The chain recombines TRBV6-1 with TRBJ1-4; D possibly corresponds to TRBD1 (5 bases). Germline V lookup: CDR1 MNHNS, CDR2 SASEGT. The CDR3 spans 15 residues. Trimming shortened V by 0 bases and J by 5 bases, and 10 bases separated the two germline ends.

This clonotype was counted a few times. The J gene is TRBJ2-3, the V gene TRBV4-3; D call uncertain. V dropped 0 bases and J dropped 4 bases, with 11 bases sitting between them. The CDR3 runs to 15 residues. The germline CDR1 and CDR2 sequences are LGHNA and YSLEER. The CDR3 nucleotides are TGCGCCAGCAGCCAAGATCACGTAAGCTCAGATACGCAGTATTTT. It yields the protein CASSQDHVSSDTQYF.

This clonotype was recorded a few times. V usage is TRBV7-8 and J usage is TRBJ2-2, with D possibly TRBD2 on 5 matching bases. In germline, CDR1 is SGHVS, CDR2 FQNEAQ. The CDR3 is 17 residues long. V lost 1 base and J 0 bases, leaving 12 bases between the germline ends. The CDR3 loop is CASSLVSGSPNTGELFF. The CDR3, as DNA: TGTGCCAGCAGCTTAGTTTCGGGGAGCCCGAACACCGGGGAGCTGTTTTTT.

V and J are TRBV9 and TRBJ2-1; 7 nucleotides agree with TRBD2. Germline CDR1 reads SGDLS; CDR2 reads YYNGEE. The CDR3 has 14 residues. Trimming at V came to 2 bases and at J to 7 bases, leaving 6 bases not matched to a gene. The chain's CDR3 is CASSVGPAGNEQFF. The CDR3 DNA is TGTGCCAGCAGCGTCGGCCCAGCGGGGAATGAGCAGTTCTTC.

In its sample, this clonotype was seen a few times. This chain joins TRBV29-1 and TRBJ2-1; TRBD1 agrees at 11 bases. The CDR3 covers 14 residues. Unmatched junction bases numbered 8, after V lost 7 bases and J lost 6 bases. The germline V gene encodes CDR1 SQVTM and CDR2 ANQGSEA. In nucleotides, the CDR3 is TGCAGCGCCTCCCGGGACAGGGGGATCAATGAGCAGTTCTTC. Translated, it gives CSASRDRGINEQFF.

This clonotype was detected only a few times. One end of the junction varies from germline; a read error may be responsible. The chain combines TRBV10-3 with TRBJ1-1; 8 bases map to TRBD1. The CDR3 is 15 amino acids. The germline CDR1 and CDR2 sequences are ENHRY and SYGVKD. This CDR3 is CAIAGQGGMNTETFF. The CDR3 DNA sequence: TGTGCCATCGCCGGACAGGGAGGTATGAACACTGAAACTTTCTTT.

V usage is TRBV6-5 and J usage is TRBJ1-5; perhaps TRBD1 as D (6 bases). The CDR3 is 15 residues long. Deletions cut 0 bases from V and 3 bases from J, with 9 bases between. CDR1 and CDR2 (germline): MNHEY, SVGAGI. The CDR3 sequence: CASSYSGTHNQPQHF. The CDR3 bases are TGTGCCAGCAGTTACTCCGGGACACACAATCAGCCCCAGCATTTT.

The chain combines TRBV27 with TRBJ2-7; the D gene is possibly TRBD1 (6 bases). Trimming removed 5 bases from V and 2 bases from J, with 19 bases in between. Germline V gene sequence: CDR1 MNHEY, CDR2 SMNVEV (reference sequence). The CDR3 contains 16 residues. CDR3 coding DNA: TGTGCCAGCAGTCCCCGGGGCAGGGGTAATCCCTACGAGCAGTACTTC. Translated, it gives CASSPRGRGNPYEQYF.

This clonotype was counted between two and nine times. The rearrangement joins TRBV29-1 to TRBJ2-1, with TRBD1 as a possible D gene (5 bases). The CDR3 length is 13 residues. CDR1 is SQVTM and CDR2 is ANQGSEA in the germline V gene. With 5 bases removed from V and 10 bases from J, the gap between germline ends came to 18 bases. For the CDR3, the DNA is TGCAGCGTTTCCGATCTTTTCCAGGGAGAGCAGTTCTTC. It translates to CSVSDLFQGEQFF.

The V call is TRBV14, the J call TRBJ2-5, with 7 bases identical to TRBD1. J gave up 1 base and V 2 bases, and 13 bases lay outside the gene matches. From germline, CDR1 is SGHDN and CDR2 FVKESK. The CDR3 is 18 residues long. The CDR3 protein is CASSQSRWTGIFQETQYF. The CDR3 DNA follows: TGTGCCAGCAGCCAATCGCGGTGGACAGGCATTTTCCAAGAGACCCAGTACTTC.

This clonotype was recorded at least ten times. The genes are TRBV18 and TRBJ2-7; TRBD1 agrees at 9 bases. The CDR3 runs to 17 residues. V was pared by 3 bases and J by 1 base, with 10 bases of the junction left unmatched. Germline V gene lookup returns CDR1 KGHSH and CDR2 LQKENI. This CDR3 reads CASSPLETGTGSYEQYF. Here the CDR3 DNA reads TGTGCCAGCTCACCTTTGGAAACCGGGACAGGGTCCTACGAGCAGTACTTC.

This clonotype was seen ten or more times. V and J are TRBV7-3 and TRBJ2-2, with 7 bases fitting TRBD1. CDR3 length: 14 amino acids. V lost 2 bases and J lost 5; bases outside the gene matches: 2. CDR1 and CDR2 (germline): SGHTA, FQGTGA. CDR3 residues: CASSLLQGTGELFF. Here the CDR3 DNA reads TGTGCCAGCAGCTTATTACAGGGGACCGGGGAGCTGTTTTTT.